Here is one T cell receptor (beta chain) with its context. This clone was recorded only once. No antigen is known for it. Qualities for individual bases were not recorded, and no much larger clone is one base off. Donors were healthy HIV-negative adults with no recently reported acute infections or vaccinations. Only Caucasian adults living in Nashville, Tennessee, USA were represented among the donors. CD4+ T cells were enriched by magnetic negative selection; naive cells were then positively selected on CD45RA, and the negative fraction formed the memory subset. After blood collection by leukapheresis, PBMCs were isolated using Ficoll-Histopaque density gradient centrifugation and then cryopreserved in the vapor phase of liquid nitrogen. Purity and quantity of every magnetically sorted T cell population were checked by analytical flow cytometry. From each sorted fraction, genomic DNA was isolated and quantified by UV absorbance on a Nanodrop 2000c.

Using the deep immunoSEQ assay, multiplex PCR amplified TCR CDR3 regions from genomic DNA. Extracted genomic DNA from each cell subset was distributed evenly across all wells of several immunoSEQ 96-well plates, and each plate was treated as a replicate. For sorted subsets, about 210 ng of genomic DNA, equivalent to roughly 30,000 T cell genomes, went into each replicate PCR. Purified libraries were quantified with a Qubit 3.0 fluorometer, sized on a Bioanalyzer 2100, and re-quantified with the KAPA Library Quantification kit. Every immunoSEQ 96-well plate was sequenced on a separate single-read 150-cycle Illumina NextSeq 550 flow cell. From the authors' description of their analysis: Because only junctional sequences without quality scores were contained in the immunoSEQ output, filtering matching that applied to full-length reads could not be performed. Sequences were annotated with PyIR, a Python wrapper for IgBLAST v1.9, and V/J genes and CDR3 were assigned using IMGT germline references. Reads were filtered out if the reads had weak V/J assignments (E-value above 1e-6), no CDR3, stop codons, out-of-frame junctions, or ambiguous translated residues. A V3J clonotype was defined by an identical inferred V gene, J gene, and CDR3 amino acid sequence. Percentage overlap between repertoires was calculated by dividing the number of shared unique clonotypes by the size of the smaller repertoire. Three approaches were used to assess repertoire richness: RTK rarefaction, the Chao1 estimator, and Recon v2.1 estimates of unobserved clonotypes. For all TCRbeta clonotypes obtained by the gDNA method from a few donors, generation probabilities were computed with OLGA. The immuneACCESS repertoire file appears here via TCRdb, limited to in-frame rearrangements. These files lack a portion of the clones; in checked studies, under half of the deficit traces to unresolved V genes, and the cause of the others is not known. V, J and clone size reflect that table, while D and trimming were determined from the DNA. Counted in this sample were over a million clones; about 84% of them appeared once. The ten largest make up around 0.61% of the sample.

The sample comes from a study of shared clonotypes between healthy human individuals (dated by TCRdb to the early 2020s). Regarding the research as a whole: Three men and a couple of women, aged 18 to 49 years, made up the cohort. Different laboratories and diverse techniques were used to prepare libraries and sequence TCR repertoires, to increase sequencing depth and limit assay-specific biases. Between about 0.94 and 8.9 billion PBMCs per donor were obtained by leukapheresis. To estimate repertoire size and how much clonotype sharing occurs between individuals, the study deeply sequenced the blood TCR repertoires of a handful of healthy adults. Per donor, three plates each were used for CD4 naive and CD4 memory, two for CD8 naive, and one for CD8 memory. What the study reported, not specific to this receptor: Sharing across several donors was observed for about 5% of naive CD4, 3.5% of naive CD8, around 2.5% of memory CD4, and roughly 0.4% of memory CD8 clonotypes. Because the study included a small number of donors, the genetic and exposure-history diversity represented was limited. Sampling was limited to blood, and TCR repertoires in tissue likely differ from TCR repertoires in blood. Compared with non-shared clonotypes, clonotypes shared by all four sorted-subset donors had higher generation probabilities. Even with the large sequencing depth, rarefaction of the sorted-subset datasets indicated that sequencing was incomplete. Pairwise subsampling led to the expectation that sequencing depth would affect the degree of clonotype sharing among donors. Estimated clonotype richness was generally larger for naive than for memory subsets.

The CDR3 has 16 amino acids, counting the end cysteine and phenylalanine. The DNA shown is the 48-base CDR3, in frame from base 1. Trimming takes 2 bases from V and 4 bases from J, and the germline ends sit 14 bases apart. For CDR1 and CDR2, the germline V gene lists KGHSH and LQKENI. Recombination linked TRBV18 to TRBJ1-4; no D gene can be assigned with confidence. The sequence came from a young man in good health. Some clones in this sample may be carry-over from other donors' samples. Sequencing was performed on memory CD4+ T cells from PBMCs. The cell subset or site label corresponds to: CD45RA-negative fraction. The CDR3 corresponds to CASSPAQPLGNEKLFF. The DNA reads as follows: TGTGCCAGCTCACCAGCACAGCCGTTGGGTAATGAAAAACTGTTTTTT.